The table lists the clone carrying this T cell receptor (beta chain) with a few counts. Its antigen is not identified. Expressed TCRB transcripts were sequenced because the isolated RNA had all been reverse transcribed beforehand. Assay used: immunoSEQ multiplex PCR; TCRdb lists only in-frame clones, some missing. The table shows about 320,000 clones, with 14% occurring only once. These data belong to a study of beta chain features in type 1 diabetes. For the study at large: The patients were much like the healthy donors in age, gender and cell yields. General observations from the study: The study found fewer insertions and more deletions at VDJ junctions in type 1 diabetes patients.

CDR1 is LNHDA, CDR2 SQIVND, per germline (reference sequence). The CDR3 extends over 14 amino acids. Trimming pared 7 bases from V and 0 bases from J, leaving 10 bases between. The sequencing sample was made of central memory CD4+ T cells from blood. This clonotype was sampled from a man aged 25 to 45 in good health. The rearrangement joins TRBV19 to TRBJ1-3; no reliable D call. This chain's CDR3 is CASKHKSSGNTIYF. As DNA, the CDR3 is TGTGCCAGTAAACACAAGAGCTCTGGAAACACCATATATTTT. The full variable domain, its missing parts supplied by reference TRBV19 and TRBJ1-3, is DGGITQSPKYLFRKEGQNVTLSCEQNLNHDAMYWYRQDPGQGLRLIYYSQIVNDFQKGDIAEGYSVSREKKESFPLTVTSAQKNPTAFYLCASKHKSSGNTIYFGEGSWLTVV.